Below, 16 T cell receptor beta chains from the same sample are listed, as sequenced in a study of cytomegalovirus exposure and HLA in healthy donors. 13 Jbeta primers and 60 Vbeta primers were used for the PCR. Sequenced by immunoSEQ multiplex PCR; TCRdb stores in-frame clones only, minus some. Its clone listing holds roughly 120,000 clones. The sequencing input was PBMCs. These receptors all stem from a man aged 25-40 years in good health and CMV-seronegative.

The CDR3 here is CATSRAVSLAQVNEQFF. The CDR3 DNA reads as TGTGCCACCAGCAGAGCCGTATCACTAGCGCAGGTGAATGAGCAGTTCTTC. The chain links TRBV15 to TRBJ2-1, with 7 bases lining up with TRBD2. The germline CDR1 and CDR2 sequences are LNHNV and YYDKDF (reference sequence). J gave up 7 bases and V 1 base, and 13 bases lay outside the gene matches. The CDR3 totals 17 residues.

This chain uses TRBV28 with TRBJ1-2, with D unresolved. There are 13 residues in the CDR3. V shed 5 bases and J shed 6 bases, with 13 bases lying between them. Germline-derived CDR1 and CDR2 are MDHEN and SYDVKM. The CDR3 region is CASSAGTVNGYTF. In DNA, the CDR3 is TGTGCCAGCAGTGCGGGAACAGTGAATGGCTACACCTTC.

The chain carries TRBV27 and TRBJ1-5, with a tentative D call TRBD1 (6 bases). The CDR3 runs to 18 residues. Trimming shortened V by 6 bases and J by 0 bases, and 21 bases separated the two germline ends. In germline, CDR1 is MNHEY, CDR2 SMNVEV (reference sequence). DNA for the CDR3: TGTGCCAGCAGCGCCGGCCGGAACAGGGCGTATAGCAATCAGCCCCAGCATTTT. It translates to CASSAGRNRAYSNQPQHF.

The chain is built from TRBV5-1 and TRBJ2-7, with 9 bases identical to TRBD1. V lost 6 bases to trimming and J lost 5 bases; unmatched junction nucleotides: 6. This CDR3 is 13 amino acids long. Germline CDR1 SGHRS, CDR2 YFSETQ. This chain's CDR3 is CASTQGARNEQYF. As DNA, the CDR3 is TGCGCCAGCACACAGGGGGCAAGGAACGAGCAGTACTTC.

The chain couples TRBV28 to TRBJ1-4; no clear D gene. The V end lost 2 bases, the J end lost 3 bases, and 16 bases lay between the germline ends. This CDR3 is built from 17 residues. Germline V gene lookup returns CDR1 MDHEN and CDR2 SYDVKM. CDR3 DNA: TGTGCCAGCAGTTTAGTAGAGCTCGTCCTGGCTAATGAAAAACTGTTTTTT. Its translation: CASSLVELVLANEKLFF.

This chain connects TRBV10-3 to TRBJ1-2; TRBD1 aligns across 8 bases. The CDR3 runs 13 residues. The junction had 6 bases not matched to a gene; V was cut back by 6 bases and J by 6 bases. Per the germline V gene, CDR1 is ENHRY and CDR2 is SYGVKD. Here the CDR3 reads CAIRRQGNDGYTF. The CDR3 DNA sequence: TGTGCCATCAGGAGACAGGGGAATGATGGCTACACCTTC.

V usage is TRBV2 and J usage is TRBJ2-5; tentative D call: TRBD2 (5 bases). Germline CDR1 is SNHLY and CDR2 is FYNNEI. Trimming cost V 8 bases and J 5 bases, with 12 bases left between them. This CDR3 is 12 amino acids long. CDR3 sequence reads: CASSEGGETQYF. The CDR3 region has the DNA TGTGCCAGCTCAGAGGGTGGGGAGACCCAGTACTTC.

The V gene is TRBV6-1, the J gene TRBJ2-7; a possible D gene is TRBD1 (5 bases). CDR1 MNHNS and CDR2 SASEGT come from the germline V gene. The CDR3 runs to 15 residues. V was clipped by 1 base and J by 0 bases, with 10 bases between them. The CDR3 reads CASSEGGRLSYEQYF. The CDR3 nucleotides are TGTGCCAGCAGTGAAGGGGGCAGACTCTCCTACGAGCAGTACTTC.

The chain links TRBV11-2 to TRBJ2-7; D gene uncertain. The CDR3 consists of 11 residues. Trimming left V 4 bases short and J 3 bases short, with 4 bases between. From germline, CDR1 is SGHAT and CDR2 FQNNGV. As DNA, the CDR3 is TGTGCCAGCAGCTCCTTCTACGAGCAGTACTTC. Translating gives CASSSFYEQYF. The whole variable domain, remainder taken from reference TRBV11-2 and TRBJ2-7, is EAGVAQSPRYKIIEKRQSVAFWCNPISGHATLYWYQQILGQGPKLLIQFQNNGVVDDSQLPKDRFSAERLKGVDSTLKIQPAKLEDSAVYLCASSSFYEQYFGPGTRLTVT.

A remark on this clone: Other DNA sequences within the sample encode an identical CDR3. CDR3 sequence (DNA): TGTGCCAGCAGCTTGGGGACAGCCACTGAAGCTTTCTTT. Translated: CASSLGTATEAFF. This chain uses TRBV7-9 with TRBJ1-1; TRBD1 aligns across 7 bases. CDR3 size: 13 residues. Unmatched junction bases numbered 2, after V lost 3 bases and J lost 4 bases. Looked up from germline, CDR1 is SEHNR and CDR2 is FQNEAQ (reference sequence).

The chain has TRBV4-3 and TRBJ2-7, with 11 bases identical to TRBD1. V shed 0 bases and J 4 bases; nucleotides not matched to a gene: 8. Per germline, CDR1 LGHNA and CDR2 YSLEER. The CDR3 runs 17 residues. The CDR3 reads CASSQDRWTGGRYEQYF. In nucleotides, the CDR3 is TGCGCCAGCAGCCAAGATCGTTGGACAGGGGGCCGATACGAGCAGTACTTC.

The J gene is TRBJ1-2, the V gene TRBV6-5; D is unclear. CDR3 length: 13 residues. The V end was cut by 4 bases, the J end by 8 bases, with 14 bases between. Germline V gene sequence: CDR1 MNHEY, CDR2 SVGAGI. In nucleotides, the CDR3 is TGTGCCAGCAGTTCACGATGGTCGGAGGGCTACACCTTC. Translation: CASSSRWSEGYTF.

The chain employs TRBV7-2 and TRBJ1-5; D might be TRBD1 (5 bases). V gave up 6 bases and J gave up 5 bases, with 17 bases separating them. The CDR3 is 15 amino acids. The germline V gene encodes CDR1 SGHTA and CDR2 FQGNSA. CDR3 residues: CASRMGGGRDQPQHF. The DNA of the CDR3 is TGTGCCAGCAGAATGGGAGGCGGCAGGGATCAGCCCCAGCATTTT.

The chain has TRBV9 and TRBJ1-2; unclear D gene. V lost 7 bases, J lost 8 bases, and 18 bases lay in between. Germline CDR1 SGDLS, CDR2 YYNGEE. The CDR3 totals 13 residues. The CDR3 spells CASGIGRDIGYTF. CDR3 bases: TGTGCCAGCGGAATTGGGCGGGATATAGGCTACACCTTC.

V usage is TRBV30 and J usage is TRBJ2-7; the match to TRBD2 covers 9 bases. V trimming: 8 bases; J trimming: 6 bases; junction bases outside the gene matches: 11. Germline CDR1 GTSNPN, CDR2 SVGIG (reference sequence). This CDR3 has 13 amino acids. CDR3: CAGNSGRAGEQYF. In DNA form, the CDR3 reads TGTGCCGGAAATAGCGGGAGAGCCGGCGAGCAGTACTTC.

CDR3 protein: CASSAAGTRGGNEQFF. CDR3 nucleotide sequence: TGTGCCAGCAGTGCCGCCGGGACCCGTGGGGGGAATGAGCAGTTCTTC. The genes are TRBV25-1 and TRBJ2-1; tentatively, D is TRBD2 (6 bases). From germline, CDR1 is MGHDK and CDR2 SYGVNS. Trimming removed 4 bases at V and 7 bases at J, with 20 bases between. This CDR3 has 16 residues. Looking up the rest from reference TRBV25-1 and TRBJ2-1 gives the full variable domain: EADIYQTPRYLVIGTGKKITLECSQTMGHDKMYWYQQDPGMELHLIHYSYGVNSTEKGDLSSESTVSRIRTEHFPLTLESARPSHTSQYLCASSAAGTRGGNEQFFGPGTRLTVL.